A selection of T cell receptor beta chains follows, all from one sample in a study of blood T cells in healthy people across ages. MiXCR, applied by TCRdb to the 5' RACE reads, yields one record per CDR3 protein. Among 720,000 or so distinct CDR3 sequences, less than 45% were seen once, and the ten largest hold around 30%. The sample taken for sequencing was blood. The receptors originated from a man older than 75 in good health. Each CDR3 is given with its conserved first and last residue.

v_gene | CDR3aa
TRBV12-5 | CASGPTGGQNTEAFF
TRBV5-4 | CASSLDRGTYNEQFF
TRBV20-1 | CSAGVGWTDQETQYF
TRBV18 | CASSPIGGTDTQYF
TRBV5-1 | CASSLVGGQGPQETQYF
TRBV20-1 | CSARQTTGLETQYF
TRBV15 | CATSRGAKNIQYF
TRBV10-3 | CAISLAGPTDTQYF
TRBV7-2 | CASSLGSRGGTPGYF
TRBV27 | CASSFWGTGVDEQFF
TRBV7-2 | CASSGDGTLKNIQYF
TRBV5-4 | CASSSPPGNPYGYTF
TRBV11-2 | CASSLDPVGAGYNEQFF
TRBV28 | CASRTSFNQPQHF
TRBV10-2 | CASSEVWDQPQHF
TRBV27 | CASAPLTGGHTEAFF
TRBV7-8 | CASSLGTSGGEQFF
TRBV6-2/TRBV6-3 | CASSWTRETQYF
TRBV3-1 | CASSQGTGQPQHF